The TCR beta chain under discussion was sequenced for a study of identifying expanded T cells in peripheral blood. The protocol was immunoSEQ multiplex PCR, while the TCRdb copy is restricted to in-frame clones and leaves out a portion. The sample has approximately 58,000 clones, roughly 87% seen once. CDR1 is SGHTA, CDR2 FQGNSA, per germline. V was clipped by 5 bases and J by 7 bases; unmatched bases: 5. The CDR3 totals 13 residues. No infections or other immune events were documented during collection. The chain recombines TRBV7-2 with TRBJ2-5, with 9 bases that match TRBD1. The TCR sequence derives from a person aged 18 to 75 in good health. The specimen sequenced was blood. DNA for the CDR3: TGTGCCAGCAGCACAGGGGGCGAGGCGACCCAGTACTTC. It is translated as CASSTGGEATQYF.